The T cell receptor (beta chain) described here comes from a study of vaccination and CD4 T cells after COVID-19 (dated by TCRdb to between 2021 and 2022). With respect to the entire study: Convalescent patients had a positive SARS-CoV-2 result on nasal swab PCR, and of these patients, several had mild disease and one had severe disease. The convalescent cohort included six males and four females, with two Hispanic individuals, seven Caucasians, two Asians and one multiracial person. Two doses of either the Pfizer-BioNTech BNT162b2 vaccine (n=8) or the Moderna mRNA-1273 vaccine (n=2) were administered to participants. Post-COVID blood samples from convalescent patients were collected a median of about 110 days after diagnosis, with a range of 35 to 161 days. Post-vaccine blood samples were taken a median of around 70 days after the second vaccine dose, with a range of roughly 14 to 250 days. The cultures were stimulated with overlapping spike peptide pools from SARS-CoV-2 and from the common cold coronaviruses HCoV-NL63, HCoV-OC43 and HCoV-229E. Control cultures used a CEFX viral epitope pool as positive control, an HIV-1 Nef peptide pool as negative control, or no peptide. In around 9 COVID-19 convalescent patients and several infection-naive healthy vaccine recipients, researchers compared the spike-specific CD4+ TCR repertoire from before mRNA vaccination with the repertoire from after.

Library preparation used PCR. At the Johns Hopkins FTIC core, DNA from the cultured CD4+ T cells underwent TCR sequencing with the Oncomine TCR Beta short-read assay. The QIAamp micro DNA kit was used to extract genomic DNA from the cultured CD4+ T cells. Oncomine TCR Beta libraries made from cultured CD4+ T cells were pooled using unique dual indexes and sequenced on an Illumina iSeq 100. The authors processed their data as follows. Non-productive sequences were filtered out, and CDR3s that did not start with C, did not end with F or W, or were shorter than 7 amino acids were discarded. The MANAFEST web application was used to identify antigen-specific clonotypes by comparing peptide-stimulated wells against reference wells and other culture wells. Positive clones required FDR below 0.05, an odds ratio above 5, and productive frequency above 0.1% in at least two of three replicate wells. A clonotype counted as cross-reactive if it showed significant expansion both in the SARS-CoV-2 spike wells and in at least one common cold coronavirus spike condition. Levenshtein distances (stringdist) and unrooted phylogenetic trees (ape) in R version 3.6.1 were used to assess CDR3 homology. Using fastp trimming at Q25 and MiXCR clonotype assembly, TCRdb reanalyzed the public sequencing data and kept in-frame beta chains. Entries are consolidated by CDR3 protein sequence, retaining the most common genes and DNA. The V and J calls were determined by TCRdb, not by the authors. This sample lists more than 9,000 distinct CDR3 sequences; 45% to 50% were detected once. The ten largest clones add up to about 14% of the sample.

Study-wide findings and limitations: Among convalescent patients, a median around 89% of the SARS-CoV-2-reactive clones seen after vaccination appeared only after vaccination, which suggests priming specific to the vaccine. An increase in the median number of SARS-CoV-2-reactive clonotypes from roughly 20 after infection to a few dozen after vaccination was observed, but the change was not found to be significant. In convalescent patients, nearly all vaccine-specific clones (304 of 307) were found to be mono-reactive for SARS-CoV-2 spike rather than cross-reactive with common cold coronaviruses. Only a relatively small number of convalescent patients were included in the study, and early timepoints following natural infection were not analyzed.

Explained via the paper, the treatment or condition label denotes: approximately 9-day PBMC culture with coronavirus spike peptide pools or control peptides (ViraFEST assay). The study used the ViraFEST assay, which expanded antigen-specific T cells with peptide pools and then identified expanded clonotypes by TCR sequencing. The convalescent patients' positive SARS-CoV-2 PCR tests were from March to December 2020, which was before the Alpha, Beta and Delta variants emerged in the United States. More than 1.5 million PBMCs per well were cultured in IMDM with approximately 5% human AB serum and around 10 IU/ml IL-2, plus 10 ug/ml peptide pools. On days 3 and 7, half of the culture medium was replaced with fresh IL-2-containing medium. Once the cells had been in culture for less than 11 days, the EasySep CD4+ T cell isolation kit was used to isolate CD4+ T cells by negative selection. Ficoll-Paque Plus gradient centrifugation was used to isolate PBMCs from whole blood, and the isolated PBMCs were then either used fresh or cryopreserved at -140C. In general, triplicate wells were set up for every culture condition.

Regarding this clonotype: Which antigen it targets is not known. Base quality data are lacking; no much larger clone is found one base away.

The receptor comes from a human donor who had recovered from COVID-19. Source material: CD4+ T cells from blood, cultured in vitro.

CDR3 sequence: CASSTRDRGSEKLFF. The bases read TGTGCCAGCAGTACCCGGGACAGGGGATCTGAAAAACTGTTTTTT. The chain couples TRBV6-2 or TRBV6-3 to TRBJ1-4; 10 middle bases align to TRBD1. The CDR3 contains 15 residues, cysteine and phenylalanine counted. Only the CDR3 portion is preserved as DNA: 45 bases, with reading frame beginning at the first base. According to the germline V gene, CDR1 reads MNHEY and CDR2 reads SVGEGT. V loses 5 bases at its end and J loses 7 bases; junction bases beyond the gene matches: 7.